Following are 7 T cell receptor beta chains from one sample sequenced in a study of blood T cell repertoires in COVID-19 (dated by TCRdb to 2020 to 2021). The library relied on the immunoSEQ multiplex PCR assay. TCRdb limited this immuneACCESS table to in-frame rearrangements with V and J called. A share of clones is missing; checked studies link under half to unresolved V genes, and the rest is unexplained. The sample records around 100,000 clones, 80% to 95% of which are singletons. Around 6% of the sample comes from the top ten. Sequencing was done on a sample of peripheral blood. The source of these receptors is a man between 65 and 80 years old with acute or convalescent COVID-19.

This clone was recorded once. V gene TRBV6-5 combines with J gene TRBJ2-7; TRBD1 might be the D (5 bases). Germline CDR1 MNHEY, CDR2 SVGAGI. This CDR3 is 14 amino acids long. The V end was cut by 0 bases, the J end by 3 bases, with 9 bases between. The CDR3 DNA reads TGTGCCAGCAGTTACTCAGGCAGGGTCTACGAGCAGTACTTC. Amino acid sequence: CASSYSGRVYEQYF.

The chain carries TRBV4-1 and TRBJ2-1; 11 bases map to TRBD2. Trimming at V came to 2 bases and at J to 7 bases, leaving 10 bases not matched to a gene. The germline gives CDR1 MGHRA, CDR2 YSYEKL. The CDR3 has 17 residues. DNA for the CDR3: TGCGCCAGCAGCCAATATTCCGGGACTAGCGGCTTTAATGAGCAGTTCTTC. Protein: CASSQYSGTSGFNEQFF.

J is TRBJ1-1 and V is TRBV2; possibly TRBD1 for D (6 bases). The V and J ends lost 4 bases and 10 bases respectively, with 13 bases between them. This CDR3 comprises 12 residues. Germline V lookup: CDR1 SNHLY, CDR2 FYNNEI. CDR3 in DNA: TGTGCCAGCAGTGCGCAGGGGTGGGGAGCTTTCTTT. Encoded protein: CASSAQGWGAFF.

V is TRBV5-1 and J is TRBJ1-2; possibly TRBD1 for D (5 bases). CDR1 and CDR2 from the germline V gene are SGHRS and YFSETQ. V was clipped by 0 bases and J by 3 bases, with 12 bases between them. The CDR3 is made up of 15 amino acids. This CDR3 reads CASSLDPARDYGYTF. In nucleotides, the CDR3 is TGCGCCAGCAGCTTGGATCCAGCCAGGGACTATGGCTACACCTTC.

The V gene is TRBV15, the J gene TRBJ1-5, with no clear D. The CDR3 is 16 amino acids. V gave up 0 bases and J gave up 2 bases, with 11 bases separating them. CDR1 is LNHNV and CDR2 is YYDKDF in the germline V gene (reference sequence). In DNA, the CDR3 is TGTGCCACCAGCAGAGATCGGGGTGTTGGCAATCAGCCCCAGCATTTT. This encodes CATSRDRGVGNQPQHF.

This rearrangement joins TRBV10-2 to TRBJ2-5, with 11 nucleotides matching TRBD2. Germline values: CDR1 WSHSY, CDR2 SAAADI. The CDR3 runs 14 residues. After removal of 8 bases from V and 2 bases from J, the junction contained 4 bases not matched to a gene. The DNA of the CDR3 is TGCGCCAGCGAAGGGACTAGCGGTCAAGAGACCCAGTACTTC. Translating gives CASEGTSGQETQYF.

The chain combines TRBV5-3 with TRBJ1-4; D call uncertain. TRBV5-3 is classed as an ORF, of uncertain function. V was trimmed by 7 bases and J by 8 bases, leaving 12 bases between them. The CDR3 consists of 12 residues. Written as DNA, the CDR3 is TGTGCCAGAGGAGGTCCTAGAGAAAAACTGTTTTTT. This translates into CARGGPREKLFF.